The next 10 T cell receptor beta chains were all read from a single sample in a study of blood T cell repertoires in COVID-19 (TCRdb year 2020). Library preparation employed the immunoSEQ multiplex PCR assay. Drawn from immuneACCESS, this table holds only the in-frame rearrangements with V and J called that TCRdb kept. Clones are partly lost; checked studies trace under half to an unresolved V gene and leave the rest unexplained. This sample comprises a few hundred thousand clones, roughly nine tenths of them detected only once. The top ten hold about 5.9% of the sample. The sample consisted of peripheral blood. The receptors stem from a man aged 60 to 75 with acute or convalescent COVID-19.

The genes are TRBV9 and TRBJ2-3, with 7 nucleotides matching TRBD1. The length of the CDR3 is 16 residues. Germline-derived CDR1 and CDR2 are SGDLS and YYNGEE. After removal of 3 bases from V and 4 bases from J, the junction contained 11 bases not matched to a gene. CDR3 region: CASSARRDSGADTQYF. CDR3 nucleotide sequence: TGTGCCAGCAGCGCTCGCCGGGACAGTGGTGCAGATACGCAGTATTTT.

The chain carries TRBV21-1 and TRBJ1-2; TRBD1 is taken as the D call from the table, unchecked against the DNA. TRBV21-1 is a recognized pseudogene. The CDR3 contains 13 residues. In DNA, the CDR3 is TGTGCCAGCAGCAAAGAAGGGGCTATAGGGTACACCTTC. Translated, it gives CASSKEGAIGYTF.

The CDR3 reads CASSFLTGLGEQYF. As DNA, the CDR3 is TGTGCCAGCAGCTTCCTAACGGGGTTGGGCGAGCAGTACTTC. The rearrangement uses TRBV7-9 and TRBJ2-7, with a tentative D call TRBD2 (5 bases). Trimming shortened V by 3 bases and J by 6 bases, and 15 bases separated the two germline ends. Germline CDR1 SEHNR, CDR2 FQNEAQ (reference sequence). CDR3 length equals 14 residues.

This clone has a handful of counts. This chain uses TRBV28 with TRBJ1-5, with 8 positions matching TRBD1. Looked up from germline, CDR1 is MDHEN and CDR2 is SYDVKM. The V and J ends lost 5 bases and 6 bases, in that order; junction bases with no gene match: 6. This CDR3 is 14 amino acids long. CDR3 in amino acids: CASSKDRGSQPQHF. Written as DNA, the CDR3 is TGTGCCAGCAGTAAAGACAGGGGCAGTCAGCCCCAGCATTTT.

The chain uses TRBV9 and TRBJ2-7, with D maybe TRBD1 (6 bases). This CDR3 is built from 15 residues. The ends were cut back, 2 bases at V and 0 bases at J, with 12 bases in the middle. CDR1 and CDR2 (germline): SGDLS, YYNGEE. The CDR3, as DNA: TGTGCCAGCAGCGTCCGGGACACAAACTCCTACGAGCAGTACTTC. This gives the protein CASSVRDTNSYEQYF.

The chain is built from TRBV9 and TRBJ2-3, with D possibly TRBD1 on 6 matching bases. Germline V gene sequence: CDR1 SGDLS, CDR2 YYNGEE. The CDR3 loop spans 15 amino acids. V dropped 0 bases and J dropped 3 bases, with 11 bases sitting between them. The chain's CDR3 is CASSVGHRETDTQYF. The CDR3 nucleotides read TGTGCCAGCAGCGTAGGTCACAGGGAGACAGATACGCAGTATTTT.

Of note for this clone: The sample contains more than one DNA sequence encoding this CDR3. The chain employs TRBV18 and TRBJ2-1; 7 bases map to TRBD1. The length of the CDR3 is 15 residues. CDR1 is KGHSH and CDR2 is LQKENI in the germline V gene. V lost 0 bases, J lost 3 bases, and 2 bases stayed unmatched. CDR3 DNA sequence: TGTGCCAGCTCACCACCGACAGGGAGCTACAATGAGCAGTTCTTC. It is translated as CASSPPTGSYNEQFF.

The chain's CDR3 is CASSSRPTGGEKLFF. CDR3 nucleotide sequence: TGTGCCAGCAGTTCAAGACCGACAGGGGGAGAAAAACTGTTTTTT. The chain employs TRBV28 and TRBJ1-4; 9 bases line up with TRBD1. V was clipped by 4 bases and J by 8 bases; unmatched bases: 8. The CDR3 consists of 15 residues. From germline, CDR1 is MDHEN and CDR2 SYDVKM.

The gene calls are TRBV28 and TRBJ1-2; a weak D match, TRBD1 (5 bases). V was shortened by 5 bases and J by 8 bases, with 15 bases between the two germline ends. The CDR3 is 13 amino acids. Germline CDR1 MDHEN, CDR2 SYDVKM. CDR3 amino acids: CASSPPHPGGYTF. As DNA, the CDR3 is TGTGCCAGCAGTCCCCCCCATCCAGGGGGCTACACCTTC.

This clone was detected only once. CDR3 DNA sequence: TGTGCCAGCAGCTTACCCGGACAGGCAAATGAAAAACTGTTTTTT. As protein: CASSLPGQANEKLFF. The genes are TRBV11-2 and TRBJ1-4; 7 bases map to TRBD1. V lost 2 bases and J lost 5; bases outside the gene matches: 5. The CDR3 consists of 15 residues. The germline V gene encodes CDR1 SGHAT and CDR2 FQNNGV.